What follows are 30 T cell receptor beta chains derived from one specimen sequenced in a study of identical twins. MiXCR was run by TCRdb on the 5' RACE reads, yielding one entry per CDR3 protein. The sample lists 450,000 to 500,000 distinct CDR3 sequences; roughly an eighth were seen once. These data were also reused for a study on yellow fever vaccine responses in identical twins.

The source material was CD4+ T cells sorted from blood. These receptors were taken from a woman aged 18-30 years in good health.

Only a few counts were recorded for this clonotype. This chain joins TRBV5-1 and TRBJ2-1, with 9 positions matching TRBD1. Germline assignment: CDR1 SGHRS and CDR2 YFSETQ. The CDR3 is 14 amino acids. Trimming cost V 0 bases and J 8 bases; bases outside gene matches: 3. CDR3 amino acids: CASSLGQGGHEQFF. Here the CDR3 DNA reads TGCGCCAGCAGCTTGGGACAGGGGGGGCATGAGCAGTTCTTC.

This clonotype was counted only a few times. The rearrangement joins TRBV7-9 to TRBJ2-2; D perhaps matches TRBD2 (5 bases). The germline V gene has CDR1 SEHNR and CDR2 FQNEAQ (reference sequence). This CDR3 comprises 11 residues. V dropped 8 bases and J dropped 4 bases, with 5 bases sitting between them. CDR3: CASGSTGELFF. CDR3 sequence (DNA): TGTGCCAGCGGGAGCACCGGGGAGCTGTTTTTT. The whole variable domain, filled in from reference TRBV7-9 and TRBJ2-2, reads DTGVSQNPRHKITKRGQNVTFRCDPISEHNRLYWYRQTLGQGPEFLTYFQNEAQLEKSRLLSDRFSAERPKGSFSTLEIQRTEQGDSAMYLCASGSTGELFFGEGSRLTVL.

The rearrangement links TRBV7-2 to TRBJ2-2, with D unresolved. The CDR3 covers 12 residues. Germline CDR1 reads SGHTA; CDR2 reads FQGNSA. V lost 5 bases and J 7 bases, leaving 8 bases between the germline ends. The DNA of the CDR3 is TGTGCCAGCAGCACCTGGGGCGGGGAGCTGTTTTTT. Residues: CASSTWGGELFF.

The V gene is TRBV2, the J gene TRBJ1-1; D gene uncertain. This CDR3 is built from 11 residues. Germline lookup yields CDR1 SNHLY and CDR2 FYNNEI. Deletions cut 10 bases from V and 8 bases from J, with 14 bases between. As DNA, the CDR3 is TGTGCCAACAGCTATGTACAAGAAGCTTTCTTT. Translated: CANSYVQEAFF.

The genes are TRBV11-2 and TRBJ2-7; 7 bases align to TRBD1. Germline V gene sequence: CDR1 SGHAT, CDR2 FQNNGV. This CDR3 contains 14 residues. The CDR3 is CATTTGLQSYEQYF. The DNA for the CDR3 is TGTGCTACCACGACAGGGCTCCAATCCTACGAGCAGTACTTC. Full variable domain (missing parts from reference TRBV11-2 and TRBJ2-7): EAGVAQSPRYKIIEKRQSVAFWCNPISGHATLYWYQQILGQGPKLLIQFQNNGVVDDSQLPKDRFSAERLKGVDSTLKIQPAKLEDSAVYLCATTTGLQSYEQYFGPGTRLTVT.

This clonotype was seen more than once but under ten times. This chain connects TRBV27 to TRBJ2-5; weak D call: TRBD2 (5 bases). Between the trimmed V and J ends, which lost 8 bases and 4 bases, there was a span of 14 bases. The germline V gene has CDR1 MNHEY and CDR2 SMNVEV (reference sequence). This CDR3 is built from 13 residues. CDR3 coding DNA: TGTGCCAGCCGATCGGGGTCCAGAGAGACCCAGTACTTC. Translation gives CASRSGSRETQYF.

In its sample, this clonotype was seen many times. The rearrangement joins TRBV5-6 to TRBJ1-5, with D perhaps matching TRBD1 (6 bases). CDR1 and CDR2 (germline): SGHDT, YYEEEE. This CDR3 has 15 residues. V lost 2 bases and J 1 base, leaving 10 bases between the germline ends. CDR3 sequence reads: CASSLRGTSNQPQHF. The CDR3 DNA reads as TGTGCCAGCAGCTTAAGAGGGACAAGCAATCAGCCCCAGCATTTT.

The chain is built from TRBV29-1 and TRBJ2-7; 8 bases fit TRBD1. V gave up 4 bases and J gave up 3 bases; unmatched junction bases: 11. This CDR3 region has 15 residues. Germline-derived CDR1 and CDR2 are SQVTM and ANQGSEA. This CDR3 reads CSVGESRGRNYEQYF. The CDR3 nucleotides are TGCAGCGTTGGTGAATCCAGGGGGCGCAACTACGAGCAGTACTTC.

The chain is built from TRBV5-1 and TRBJ2-5, with TRBD2 identical over 12 bases. The CDR3 is 17 amino acids. V lost 0 bases and J lost 4; bases outside the gene matches: 7. The V gene's germline CDR1 is SGHRS and CDR2 YFSETQ. The CDR3 DNA reads as TGCGCCAGCAGCTTGGAGCCTAGCGGGAGGGCGGGAGAGACCCAGTACTTC. It translates to CASSLEPSGRAGETQYF.

This clonotype turned up a few times. CDR3 residues: CAWTLSNQPQHF. CDR3 sequence (DNA): TGTGCCTGGACCCTCAGCAATCAGCCCCAGCATTTT. The genes are TRBV30 and TRBJ1-5, with D unclear. Trimming pared 4 bases from V and 1 base from J, leaving 5 bases between. The CDR3 runs to 12 residues. Germline V gene data show CDR1 as GTSNPN and CDR2 as SVGIG (reference sequence).

This clonotype has just a few counts. The chain employs TRBV14 and TRBJ2-3; 14 nucleotides agree with TRBD2. The junction had 7 bases not matched to a gene; V was cut back by 5 bases and J by 6 bases. Per germline, CDR1 SGHDN and CDR2 FVKESK. This CDR3 has 16 amino acids. The CDR3 DNA reads as TGTGCCAGCAGCTTTCGACTAGCGGGGGGGCAGGATACGCAGTATTTT. As protein: CASSFRLAGGQDTQYF. Based on the CDR3 plus reference TRBV14 and TRBJ2-3, the full variable domain is EAGVTQFPSHSVIEKGQTVTLRCDPISGHDNLYWYRRVMGKEIKFLLHFVKESKQDESGMPNNRFLAERTGGTYSTLKVQPAELEDSGVYFCASSFRLAGGQDTQYFGPGTRLTVL.

This clonotype was picked up a small number of times. The chain links TRBV5-1 to TRBJ1-1, with 10 bases aligning to TRBD1. The CDR3 totals 13 residues. Per the germline V gene, CDR1 is SGHRS and CDR2 is YFSETQ. The J segment lost 11 bases and the V segment lost 6 bases, leaving 10 bases of the junction unmatched. The CDR3 loop reads CASKMDRGTAAFF. CDR3 nucleotides: TGCGCCAGCAAAATGGACAGGGGGACCGCGGCTTTCTTT.

This clonotype was counted a few times. V is TRBV5-1 and J is TRBJ2-5; TRBD1 might be the D (6 bases). Trimming took off 3 bases at V and 4 bases at J, with 16 bases between the two ends. The CDR3 is 15 residues long. Germline values: CDR1 SGHRS, CDR2 YFSETQ. CDR3 DNA: TGCGCCAGCAGCTATCTGACAGGCCAGTCAGAGACCCAGTACTTC. Encoded protein: CASSYLTGQSETQYF.

There are a few counts of this clonotype. This chain joins TRBV7-8 and TRBJ2-5, with 7 bases identical to TRBD2. Losses at the gene ends were 8 bases for V and 1 base for J; bases not matched to a gene: 10. CDR1 is SGHVS and CDR2 is FQNEAQ in the germline V gene. CDR3 length: 15 amino acids. The CDR3 spells CASLRGGRTQETQYF. The CDR3 bases are TGTGCCAGCCTCCGGGGCGGGAGAACCCAAGAGACCCAGTACTTC.

The genes are TRBV11-2 and TRBJ2-7, with a weak D call TRBD1 (6 bases). The CDR3 spans 16 residues. V shed 3 bases and J shed 1 base, with 16 bases lying between them. The V gene's germline CDR1 is SGHAT and CDR2 FQNNGV. DNA of the CDR3: TGTGCCAGCAGCTTGGTAGGGACATCCCATTCCTACGAGCAGTACTTC. Translating it yields CASSLVGTSHSYEQYF. Filled out from reference TRBV11-2 and TRBJ2-7, the complete variable domain reads EAGVAQSPRYKIIEKRQSVAFWCNPISGHATLYWYQQILGQGPKLLIQFQNNGVVDDSQLPKDRFSAERLKGVDSTLKIQPAKLEDSAVYLCASSLVGTSHSYEQYFGPGTRLTVT.

This clonotype was observed a handful of times. V gene TRBV5-6 combines with J gene TRBJ2-1; D is undetermined. V was trimmed by 3 bases and J by 7 bases, leaving 8 bases between them. The germline gives CDR1 SGHDT, CDR2 YYEEEE. CDR3 length equals 12 residues. Here the CDR3 reads CASSSLKNEQFF. CDR3 bases: TGTGCCAGCAGCTCCCTTAAAAATGAGCAGTTCTTC.

The gene calls are TRBV27 and TRBJ2-5; D unresolved. The CDR3 is made up of 14 amino acids. Germline assignment: CDR1 MNHEY and CDR2 SMNVEV (reference sequence). The germline V and J ends were trimmed by 5 bases and 2 bases, with 12 bases remaining between them. The CDR3 protein is CASSPYQRQETQYF. DNA of the CDR3: TGTGCCAGCAGTCCATACCAGAGACAAGAGACCCAGTACTTC.

J is TRBJ2-3 and V is TRBV15; D may be TRBD1 or TRBD2 (5 bases each). Germline-derived CDR1 and CDR2 are LNHNV and YYDKDF (reference sequence). This CDR3 is 16 amino acids long. V was trimmed by 6 bases and J by 2 bases, leaving 18 bases between them. This CDR3 reads CATSNRSGRFTDTQYF. The CDR3 DNA is TGTGCCACCAGTAACAGGTCGGGACGATTCACAGATACGCAGTATTTT. Looking up the rest from reference TRBV15 and TRBJ2-3 gives the full variable domain: DAMVIQNPRYQVTQFGKPVTLSCSQTLNHNVMYWYQQKSSQAPKLLFHYYDKDFNNEADTPDNFQSRRPNTSFCFLDIRSPGLGDTAMYLCATSNRSGRFTDTQYFGPGTRLTVL.

This clonotype was seen ten or more times. This sequence joins TRBV12-3 or TRBV12-4 and TRBJ2-3, with 10 bases aligning to TRBD2. The CDR3 spans 15 residues. With 6 bases clipped from V and 0 bases from J, the junction kept 3 bases outside the gene matches. CDR3 residues: CASSQTSGSTDTQYF. Written as DNA, the CDR3 is TGTGCCAGCAGCCAGACTAGCGGGAGCACAGATACGCAGTATTTT.

This clonotype was detected many times. The rearrangement joins TRBV5-1 to TRBJ2-3, with a possible D match to TRBD2 (7 bases). Germline V gives CDR1 SGHRS, CDR2 YFSETQ. V gave up 6 bases and J gave up 5 bases, with 22 bases separating them. The length of the CDR3 is 16 residues. The CDR3 region has the DNA TGCGCCAGCACCCAGGGAAGAGGGGGGGCCAAAGATACGCAGTATTTT. Its protein is CASTQGRGGAKDTQYF.

This sequence joins TRBV30 and TRBJ2-3, with a possible D match to TRBD2 (5 bases). The CDR3 contains 14 residues. The V end lost 4 bases, the J end lost 3 bases, and 14 bases lay between the germline ends. CDR1 GTSNPN and CDR2 SVGIG come from the germline V gene (reference sequence). CDR3 sequence reads: CAWTPGRGTDTQYF. DNA of the CDR3: TGTGCCTGGACCCCAGGCCGCGGGACAGATACGCAGTATTTT.

As regards this clonotype: One junction end disagrees with the germline gene, perhaps due to a read error. V is TRBV20-1 and J is TRBJ2-7; 8 positions agree with TRBD2. This CDR3 spans 13 amino acids. Germline CDR1 DFQATT, CDR2 SNEGSKA (reference sequence). CDR3 region: CSAVRGSGMPPDF. The CDR3 DNA reads TGCAGTGCCGTACGGGGTAGCGGGATGCCCCCGGACTTC.

The chain joins TRBV12-3 or TRBV12-4 to TRBJ2-5; perhaps TRBD1 as D (5 bases). With 0 bases removed from V and 5 bases from J, the gap between germline ends came to 10 bases. This CDR3 is 14 amino acids long. The CDR3 region is CASSLAGQTETQYF. In nucleotides, the CDR3 is TGTGCCAGCAGTTTAGCGGGGCAGACGGAGACCCAGTACTTC.

The chain recombines TRBV20-1 with TRBJ2-1, with 14 bases identical to TRBD2. V shed 5 bases and J 6 bases; nucleotides not matched to a gene: 3. Germline V CDR1 and CDR2: DFQATT, SNEGSKA (reference sequence). This CDR3 spans 14 amino acids. DNA of the CDR3: TGCAGTGCTCAGGGACTAGCGGGAGTCAATGAGCAGTTCTTC. Translating gives CSAQGLAGVNEQFF.

The chain couples TRBV4-3 to TRBJ1-4, with D unclear. V lost 0 bases and J lost 2, with 10 bases in between. The length of the CDR3 is 16 residues. In germline, CDR1 is LGHNA, CDR2 YSLEER. This chain's CDR3 is CASSQERGATNEKLFF. In DNA, the CDR3 is TGCGCCAGCAGCCAAGAACGAGGAGCGACTAATGAAAAACTGTTTTTT.

The rearrangement uses TRBV20-1 and TRBJ2-2, with a tentative D call TRBD1 (6 bases). The CDR3 sequence is 13 residues long. V lost 8 bases to trimming and J lost 0 bases, with 10 bases between them. Germline lookup yields CDR1 DFQATT and CDR2 SNEGSKA (reference sequence). The CDR3 coding sequence is TGCAGTACGGGACACTCGAACACCGGGGAGCTGTTTTTT. Translated: CSTGHSNTGELFF.

For this clonotype: The junction departs from the called germline gene at one end, perhaps through a read error. The chain has TRBV2 and TRBJ2-2; D is tentatively TRBD1 or TRBD2 (6 bases each). The CDR3 contains 19 residues. The germline V gene has CDR1 SNHLY and CDR2 FYNNEI. CDR3 DNA: TGTGCCTGCAGTTTACGTGAGGGCGAGGGGGGAGGACACACCGGGGAGCTGTTTTTT. As protein: CACSLREGEGGGHTGELFF.

As concerns this clonotype: A much larger clonotype is one base distant, so this may be a read error. The DNA for the CDR3 is TGTGCCACCAGAAAAATGAACAGCACAGATACGCAGTATTTT. Its translation: CATRKMNSTDTQYF. The chain carries TRBV24-1 and TRBJ2-3, with no clear D. The V and J ends lost 7 bases and 0 bases respectively, with 10 bases between them. Per the germline V gene, CDR1 is KGHDR and CDR2 is SFDVKD. The CDR3 consists of 14 residues.

This clonotype was detected a few times. V is TRBV12-3 or TRBV12-4 and J is TRBJ2-7, with D perhaps assigned TRBD1 or TRBD2 (5 bases each). Trimming left V 3 bases short and J 7 bases short, with 19 bases between. The CDR3 has 15 amino acids. The CDR3 protein is CASSFPADNGIEQYF. CDR3 nucleotide sequence: TGTGCCAGCAGTTTTCCAGCGGACAACGGGATAGAGCAGTACTTC.

The chain carries TRBV6-1 and TRBJ2-3; TRBD2 is a possible D gene (7 bases). CDR1 is MNHNS, CDR2 SASEGT, per germline. The CDR3 consists of 14 residues. V shed 6 bases and J shed 1 base, with 11 bases lying between them. The CDR3 sequence: CASSQGRGTDTQYF. The DNA for the CDR3 is TGTGCCAGCAGCCAGGGGAGGGGCACAGATACGCAGTATTTT.